This entry lists 24 T cell receptor beta chains sequenced from one sample in a study of T cell repertoires in cytomegalovirus infection. TCRdb re-called the reads through MiXCR, storing one row per CDR3 protein. The sample includes approximately 100,000 distinct CDR3 sequences, under 25% of them seen just once. Source material: CD8+ T cells from PBMCs. Receptor source: a human donor in good health (CMV status not recorded). Some clones in this sample may be carry-over from other donors' samples.

The sample holds a few counts of this clonotype. The V call is TRBV24-1, the J call TRBJ2-5; 7 positions agree with TRBD2. Trimming took 4 bases from V and 5 from J; bases not matched to a gene: 3. The CDR3 totals 13 residues. Germline assignment: CDR1 KGHDR and CDR2 SFDVKD. CDR3 coding DNA: TGTGCCACCAGTGAGGGGAGGGAGGAGACCCAGTACTTC. Translating it yields CATSEGREETQYF.

This clonotype was counted between two and nine times. This chain uses TRBV6-2 or TRBV6-3 with TRBJ1-4; 7 positions agree with TRBD1. J was trimmed by 7 bases and V by 6 bases; bases with no gene match: 11. CDR3 length: 15 amino acids. Germline CDR1 reads MNHEY; CDR2 reads SVGEGT. The CDR3 loop is CASSWTRQGGEKLFF. The CDR3 nucleotides read TGTGCCAGCAGCTGGACCCGACAGGGAGGTGAAAAACTGTTTTTT.

The genes are TRBV9 and TRBJ2-2; D is perhaps TRBD1 (5 bases). CDR1 SGDLS and CDR2 YYNGEE come from the germline V gene. The CDR3 consists of 16 residues. Trimming removed 0 bases from V and 2 bases from J, with 11 bases in between. DNA for the CDR3: TGTGCCAGCAGCGTAGAGTCAGGGATTAACACCGGGGAGCTGTTTTTT. Residues: CASSVESGINTGELFF.

This clonotype was seen repeatedly, ten times or more. V is TRBV7-2 and J is TRBJ1-1, with D maybe TRBD1 (6 bases). CDR1 and CDR2 from the germline V gene are SGHTA and FQGNSA. With 4 bases removed from V and 3 bases from J, the gap between germline ends came to 15 bases. The CDR3 contains 15 residues. CDR3 in amino acids: CASSWNLRGDTEAFF. CDR3 bases: TGTGCCAGCAGCTGGAACCTCAGGGGTGACACTGAAGCTTTCTTT.

This clonotype was seen a handful of times. The V and J genes are TRBV6-4 and TRBJ2-2, with a tentative D call TRBD2 (6 bases). Looked up from germline, CDR1 is MRHNA and CDR2 is SNTAGT. The CDR3 sequence is 14 residues long. V was cut by 0 bases and J by 6 bases, with 8 bases left in between. The CDR3, as DNA: TGTGCCAGCAGTGACTCGGGGGACTCCGGGGAGCTGTTTTTT. Translated, it gives CASSDSGDSGELFF.

This clonotype showed up many times. The rearrangement joins TRBV28 to TRBJ1-5; D gene ambiguous. The V and J ends lost 6 bases and 1 base respectively, with 7 bases between them. This CDR3 region has 13 residues. CDR1 and CDR2 (germline): MDHEN, SYDVKM. CDR3 nucleotides: TGTGCCAGCAGCCCAAGAAGCAATCAGCCCCAGCATTTT. Its protein product is CASSPRSNQPQHF.

The chain links TRBV11-3 to TRBJ2-7, with D perhaps TRBD2 (5 bases). CDR1 is SGHNT and CDR2 is YENEEA in the germline V gene. This CDR3 has 13 residues. The V end was cut by 6 bases, the J end by 0 bases, with 9 bases between. The chain's CDR3 is CASSVGASYEQYF. The CDR3 DNA reads TGTGCCAGCAGTGTGGGAGCCTCCTACGAGCAGTACTTC.

This chain links TRBV10-3 with TRBJ2-7, with D hard to call. The ends were cut back, 6 bases at V and 1 base at J, with 13 bases in the middle. The germline V gene encodes CDR1 ENHRY and CDR2 SYGVKD. This CDR3 region has 14 residues. The CDR3 loop reads CAISSSLISYEQYF. CDR3 sequence (DNA): TGTGCCATCAGCAGTAGCCTGATATCCTACGAGCAGTACTTC.

This clonotype appeared a few times. The chain uses TRBV20-1 and TRBJ2-7; D is ambiguous. V lost 6 bases and J 1 base, leaving 10 bases between the germline ends. CDR3 size: 12 residues. Germline assignment: CDR1 DFQATT and CDR2 SNEGSKA (reference sequence). This chain's CDR3 is CSASVGSYEQYF. CDR3 nucleotide sequence: TGCAGTGCATCTGTGGGGTCCTACGAGCAGTACTTC.

The J gene is TRBJ1-2, the V gene TRBV6-5, with D uncertain. The V end lost 6 bases, the J end lost 0 bases, and 14 bases lay between the germline ends. The CDR3 length is 15 residues. Germline V CDR1 and CDR2: MNHEY, SVGAGI. The CDR3 loop reads CASSPWEDSNYGYTF. Here the CDR3 DNA reads TGTGCCAGCAGCCCATGGGAGGACTCTAACTATGGCTACACCTTC.

There are a few counts of this clonotype. This sequence joins TRBV7-9 and TRBJ2-7; perhaps TRBD2 as D (6 bases). The CDR3 loop spans 14 amino acids. Between the trimmed V and J ends, which lost 5 bases and 2 bases, there was a span of 13 bases. Per germline, CDR1 SEHNR and CDR2 FQNEAQ (reference sequence). CDR3 coding DNA: TGTGCCAGCAGCCCCCGGGGGAGGACCTACGAGCAGTACTTC. This sequence encodes CASSPRGRTYEQYF.

This clonotype was counted between two and nine times. The chain employs TRBV10-1 and TRBJ2-2; D uncertain. Germline V gives CDR1 WNHNN, CDR2 SYGVQD (reference sequence). V lost 3 bases, J lost 1 base, and 9 bases lay in between. CDR3 size: 15 residues. The CDR3 DNA reads TGCGCCAGCAGTGACGGACCGCTGAACACCGGGGAGCTGTTTTTT. It yields the protein CASSDGPLNTGELFF.

This clonotype showed up many times. DNA for the CDR3: TGTGCCAGCAGCCCCCGGGGCGAATTAGCCAAAAACATTCAGTACTTC. This codes for CASSPRGELAKNIQYF. The V gene is TRBV12-3 or TRBV12-4, the J gene TRBJ2-4; D may match TRBD1 or TRBD2 (5 bases each). The CDR3 is made up of 16 amino acids. Trimming left V 6 bases short and J 0 bases short, with 15 bases between.

In the case of this clonotype: A junction end diverges from the germline sequence, so it may reflect a read error. The J gene is TRBJ2-1, the V gene TRBV7-2, with TRBD2 identical over 8 bases. Germline-derived CDR1 and CDR2 are SGHTA and FQGNSA. The CDR3 totals 14 residues. CDR3 amino acids: CASSPIQLAVELFF. The CDR3 region has the DNA TGTGCCAGCAGCCCTATACAACTAGCGGTGGAGCTGTTCTTC. The variable domain in full, with the rest retrieved from reference TRBV7-2 and TRBJ2-1, is GAGVSQSPSNKVTEKGKDVELRCDPISGHTALYWYRQSLGQGLEFLIYFQGNSAPDKSGLPSDRFSAERTGGSVSTLTIQRTQQEDSAVYLCASSPIQLAVELFFGPGTRLTVL.

This clonotype was seen at least ten times. This chain links TRBV20-1 with TRBJ2-1; the match to TRBD2 covers 10 bases. With 3 bases clipped from V and 0 bases from J, the junction kept 11 bases outside the gene matches. The CDR3 covers 18 residues. Per germline, CDR1 DFQATT and CDR2 SNEGSKA (reference sequence). In nucleotides, the CDR3 is TGCAGTGCTAGTGAACAGCGGGAGGGTTATAGCTCCTACAATGAGCAGTTCTTC. Its protein product is CSASEQREGYSSYNEQFF.

This sequence joins TRBV6-2 or TRBV6-3 and TRBJ2-3; perhaps TRBD2 as D (5 bases). With 2 bases removed from V and 2 bases from J, the gap between germline ends came to 11 bases. The CDR3 extends over 15 amino acids. Germline V gene lookup returns CDR1 MNHEY and CDR2 SVGEGT. This chain's CDR3 is CASSYGAAVTDTQYF. The CDR3 nucleotides are TGTGCCAGCAGTTACGGAGCAGCGGTCACAGATACGCAGTATTTT.

This clonotype has only a few counts. This sequence joins TRBV5-5 and TRBJ2-7, with no clear D. Trimming shortened V by 6 bases and J by 7 bases, and 14 bases separated the two germline ends. The CDR3 has 12 residues. The germline V gene encodes CDR1 SGHKS and CDR2 YYEKEE (reference sequence). The DNA of the CDR3 is TGTGCCAGCATCGGTGAGACACAGGAGCAGTACTTC. Protein product: CASIGETQEQYF.

On this clonotype itself: A much larger clone sits a single nucleotide away, making a read error possible. The chain links TRBV7-6 to TRBJ2-3, with D perhaps TRBD2 (6 bases). CDR1 and CDR2 from the germline V gene are SGHVS and FNYEAQ. This CDR3 has 18 amino acids. CDR3 amino acids: CAGSLADPRLTSTDTQYF. The CDR3 bases are TGTGCCGGCAGCTTAGCGGATCCCCGGCTAACTAGCACAGATACGCAGTATTTT.

This clonotype was picked up a small number of times. The chain recombines TRBV7-2 with TRBJ2-2; TRBD1 matches at 7 bases. Germline V gene sequence: CDR1 SGHTA, CDR2 FQGNSA. Trimming cost V 1 base and J 6 bases; bases outside gene matches: 2. The CDR3 loop spans 14 amino acids. CDR3 bases: TGTGCCAGCAGCTTAGAACAGGGGTCCGGGGAGCTGTTTTTT. Translated: CASSLEQGSGELFF.

The V and J genes are TRBV20-1 and TRBJ2-6; D may be TRBD1 (5 bases). V dropped 2 bases and J dropped 0 bases, with 14 bases sitting between them. This CDR3 is built from 17 residues. From germline, CDR1 is DFQATT and CDR2 SNEGSKA (reference sequence). The CDR3 spells CSARLGRTNSGANVLTF. CDR3 in DNA: TGCAGTGCTAGACTTGGACGGACAAACTCTGGGGCCAACGTCCTGACTTTC.

This clonotype was recorded a few times. V and J are TRBV7-9 and TRBJ2-7; a possible D gene is TRBD2 (5 bases). The CDR3 is 15 residues long. The V gene lost 4 bases and the J gene lost 0 bases, with 13 bases spanning the gap. CDR1 and CDR2 from the germline V gene are SEHNR and FQNEAQ (reference sequence). The CDR3 nucleotides read TGTGCCAGCAGCTCACCCTCCGGGAACTCCTACGAGCAGTACTTC. The encoded protein is CASSSPSGNSYEQYF.

This clonotype was seen only a few times. The rearrangement uses TRBV5-4 and TRBJ2-7; D tentatively reads TRBD1 or TRBD2 (5 bases each). This CDR3 has 15 amino acids. Trimming removed 4 bases from V and 4 bases from J, with 18 bases in between. In germline, CDR1 is SGHNT, CDR2 YYREEE (reference sequence). DNA for the CDR3: TGTGCCAGCAGCGGGGTTAGCGAGAGGGGATACGAGCAGTACTTC. This translates into CASSGVSERGYEQYF.

The V gene is TRBV7-6, the J gene TRBJ1-2; D remains unclear. The length of the CDR3 is 13 residues. Trimming took off 1 base at V and 5 bases at J, with 8 bases between the two ends. Germline loops: CDR1 SGHVS, CDR2 FNYEAQ. CDR3 DNA sequence: TGTGCCAGCAGCTTAGAGGTCCTTTATGGCTACACCTTC. Translated: CASSLEVLYGYTF.

This clonotype was detected many times. The rearrangement uses TRBV7-6 and TRBJ1-1; D is unclear. The CDR3 runs to 14 residues. The V gene lost 0 bases and the J gene lost 0 bases, with 5 bases spanning the gap. The germline CDR1 and CDR2 sequences are SGHVS and FNYEAQ. The chain's CDR3 is CASSLAGLNTEAFF. The CDR3, as DNA: TGTGCCAGCAGCTTAGCCGGATTGAACACTGAAGCTTTCTTT.